This entry lists 30 T cell receptor beta chains sequenced from one sample in a study of PD-1 blockade in classical Hodgkin lymphoma. Clones were read by immunoSEQ multiplex PCR, and TCRdb kept only the in-frame ones, dropping some. The table shows 15,000 to 20,000 clones, with about 76% occurring only once. After autologous stem cell transplantation all patients relapsed, and prior brentuximab vedotin exposure differed between cohorts. The sequencing here drew on peripheral blood mononuclear cells (PBMCs), taken before the second cycle of nivolumab. The source of these receptors is a human donor with classical Hodgkin lymphoma.

The gene calls are TRBV7-2 and TRBJ1-4; TRBD1 matches 8 bases. Looked up from germline, CDR1 is SGHTA and CDR2 is FQGNSA. The V and J ends lost 1 base and 6 bases, in that order; junction bases with no gene match: 10. This CDR3 comprises 17 residues. DNA of the CDR3: TGTGCCAGCAGCTTAGAGACAGGGGCCTTCCGGGATGAAAAACTGTTTTTT. This sequence encodes CASSLETGAFRDEKLFF.

The chain has TRBV11-2 and TRBJ2-7; D might be TRBD2 (6 bases). CDR1 and CDR2 (germline): SGHAT, FQNNGV. The CDR3 has 13 residues. With 5 bases removed from V and 6 bases from J, the gap between germline ends came to 14 bases. CDR3 sequence reads: CASSRAEGLEQYF. The CDR3 nucleotides read TGTGCCAGCAGCCGGGCGGAGGGGCTCGAGCAGTACTTC.

The gene calls are TRBV7-3 and TRBJ2-1, with 8 bases that match TRBD1. Per the germline V gene, CDR1 is SGHTA and CDR2 is FQGTGA. The V segment lost 4 bases and the J segment 4 bases; nucleotides outside the gene matches: 3. The CDR3 is 14 amino acids. The CDR3 protein is CASSSGQEYNEQFF. The CDR3 coding sequence is TGTGCCAGCAGCTCGGGACAGGAGTACAATGAGCAGTTCTTC.

Notes on this clone: As the CDR3 is not closed by the conserved phenylalanine or tryptophan, this likely results from a read error. The chain is built from TRBV7-2 and TRBJ1-1; TRBD1 aligns across 8 bases. Looked up from germline, CDR1 is SGHTA and CDR2 is FQGNSA. This CDR3 is 16 amino acids long. The J segment lost 6 bases and the V segment lost 2 bases, leaving 11 bases of the junction unmatched. The CDR3 is CASSLSPGQGLAEAFS. The CDR3 DNA follows: TGTGCCAGCAGCTTAAGTCCCGGACAGGGTTTGGCTGAAGCTTTCTCT.

The chain recombines TRBV5-6 with TRBJ2-7, with 8 bases matching TRBD1. The J segment lost 4 bases and the V segment lost 4 bases, leaving 4 bases of the junction unmatched. This CDR3 has 13 residues. CDR1 is SGHDT, CDR2 YYEEEE, per germline. The CDR3 is CASSKRTGYEQYF. CDR3 sequence (DNA): TGTGCCAGCAGCAAAAGGACAGGGTACGAGCAGTACTTC. The variable domain in full, with the rest retrieved from reference TRBV5-6 and TRBJ2-7, is DAGVTQSPTHLIKTRGQQVTLRCSPKSGHDTVSWYQQALGQGPQFIFQYYEEEERQRGNFPDRFSGHQFPNYSSELNVNALLLGDSALYLCASSKRTGYEQYFGPGTRLTVT.

This rearrangement joins TRBV2 to TRBJ2-1; either TRBD1 or TRBD2 may supply D (5 bases each). Germline loops: CDR1 SNHLY, CDR2 FYNNEI. V lost 10 bases to trimming and J lost 6 bases, with 13 bases between them. The CDR3 runs 12 residues. The CDR3 spells CATHGTSNEQFF. DNA for the CDR3: TGTGCCACCCACGGGACCTCCAATGAGCAGTTCTTC.

CDR3 nucleotide sequence: TGTGCCTGGACCGACATGGGGAGCCTCCAGAGTCATGAAAAACTGTTTTTT. It translates to CAWTDMGSLQSHEKLFF. V gene TRBV30 combines with J gene TRBJ1-4; D is ambiguous. Germline assignment: CDR1 GTSNPN and CDR2 SVGIG (reference sequence). The CDR3 consists of 17 residues. The germline V and J ends were trimmed by 4 bases and 6 bases, with 24 bases remaining between them.

The chain couples TRBV29-1 to TRBJ1-1; no firm D call. The CDR3 totals 14 residues. Trimming cost V 5 bases and J 4 bases, with 17 bases left between them. Germline CDR1 SQVTM, CDR2 ANQGSEA. The CDR3 DNA reads TGCAGCGTTCTTCTTTTGCCGGCGGGCACTGAAGCTTTCTTT. Protein product: CSVLLLPAGTEAFF. The variable domain in full, completed from reference TRBV29-1 and TRBJ1-1, reads SAVISQKPSRDICQRGTSLTIQCQVDSQVTMMFWYRQQPGQSLTLIATANQGSEATYESGFVIDKFPISRPNLTFSTLTVSNMSPEDSSIYLCSVLLLPAGTEAFFGQGTRLTVV.

V is TRBV28 and J is TRBJ1-1; TRBD1 might be the D (5 bases). The CDR3 runs to 14 residues. Germline-derived CDR1 and CDR2 are MDHEN and SYDVKM. Deletions cut 7 bases from V and 6 bases from J, with 18 bases between. DNA of the CDR3: TGTGCCAGCACCCGAAGGCTGGGAGGGGCTGAAGCTTTCTTT. Amino acids: CASTRRLGGAEAFF. The full variable domain, its missing parts supplied by reference TRBV28 and TRBJ1-1, is DVKVTQSSRYLVKRTGEKVFLECVQDMDHENMFWYRQDPGLGLRLIYFSYDVKMKEKGDIPEGYSVSREKKERFSLILESASTNQTSMYLCASTRRLGGAEAFFGQGTRLTVV.

In its sample, this clone was seen once. J is TRBJ1-5 and V is TRBV28, with TRBD1 matching over 8 bases. This CDR3 is 14 amino acids long. With 2 bases clipped from V and 9 bases from J, the junction kept 6 bases outside the gene matches. Germline loops: CDR1 MDHEN, CDR2 SYDVKM. The CDR3 DNA reads as TGTGCCAGCAGTTTACCGACAGGGGATCTGCCCCAGCATTTT. Its protein is CASSLPTGDLPQHF. Combining the CDR3 with reference TRBV28 and TRBJ1-5 gives the whole variable domain DVKVTQSSRYLVKRTGEKVFLECVQDMDHENMFWYRQDPGLGLRLIYFSYDVKMKEKGDIPEGYSVSREKKERFSLILESASTNQTSMYLCASSLPTGDLPQHFGDGTRLSIL.

The chain is built from TRBV7-6 and TRBJ2-1, with 8 positions matching TRBD2. The CDR3 totals 15 residues. Germline CDR1 and CDR2: SGHVS and FNYEAQ. Unmatched junction bases numbered 14, after V lost 7 bases and J lost 9 bases. The CDR3 spells CASTRLATSTGEQFF. CDR3 bases: TGTGCCAGCACTCGACTAGCGACGAGTACGGGTGAGCAGTTCTTC.

The J gene is TRBJ1-4, the V gene TRBV19, with TRBD1 matching 10 bases. CDR3 length: 15 amino acids. Trimming cost V 4 bases and J 3 bases; bases outside gene matches: 2. Germline CDR1 is LNHDA and CDR2 is SQIVND (reference sequence). This CDR3 reads CASSTGTGANEKLFF. Here the CDR3 DNA reads TGTGCCAGTAGTACAGGGACAGGGGCTAATGAAAAACTGTTTTTT.

The rearrangement joins TRBV20-1 to TRBJ1-2, with no clear D. The germline V and J ends were trimmed by 8 bases and 8 bases, with 12 bases remaining between them. The CDR3 covers 10 residues. Germline CDR1 reads DFQATT; CDR2 reads SNEGSKA (reference sequence). The CDR3 DNA is TGCAGTTCCCCCCACGAGGGCTACACCTTC. This encodes CSSPHEGYTF.

The V call is TRBV9, the J call TRBJ1-2; possible D gene TRBD1, 5 bases. The CDR3 covers 17 residues. The germline CDR1 and CDR2 sequences are SGDLS and YYNGEE. Trimming pared 0 bases from V and 3 bases from J, leaving 18 bases between. CDR3 sequence reads: CASSVEGALGQDYGYTF. As DNA, the CDR3 is TGTGCCAGCAGCGTAGAAGGGGCGCTGGGCCAAGACTATGGCTACACCTTC.

The chain couples TRBV5-4 to TRBJ2-7, with D possibly TRBD1 on 7 matching bases. The ends were cut back, 1 base at V and 5 bases at J, with 16 bases in the middle. CDR1 and CDR2 from the germline V gene are SGHNT and YYREEE (reference sequence). This CDR3 spans 15 amino acids. The CDR3 spells CASSLLSRGVHEQYF. In nucleotides, the CDR3 is TGTGCCAGCAGCTTGCTATCCAGGGGGGTCCACGAGCAGTACTTC.

The chain joins TRBV28 to TRBJ2-1; possibly TRBD2 for D (6 bases). CDR3 length: 16 residues. CDR1 is MDHEN and CDR2 is SYDVKM in the germline V gene. Trimming stripped 5 bases from V and 2 bases from J, with 16 bases between. The CDR3 DNA follows: TGTGCCAGCAGTCAAATGGGACTTTTCACCTACAATGAGCAGTTCTTC. It encodes CASSQMGLFTYNEQFF.

The chain links TRBV5-1 to TRBJ2-7; D is unclear. CDR1 SGHRS and CDR2 YFSETQ come from the germline V gene. The CDR3 runs to 14 residues. V lost 0 bases to trimming and J lost 0 bases, with 7 bases between them. This chain's CDR3 is CASSLAASSYEQYF. The DNA for the CDR3 is TGCGCCAGCAGCTTGGCGGCGAGCTCCTACGAGCAGTACTTC.

The genes are TRBV28 and TRBJ1-1; 7 bases are a match to TRBD1. Unmatched junction bases numbered 9, after V lost 5 bases and J lost 6 bases. Germline-derived CDR1 and CDR2 are MDHEN and SYDVKM. The CDR3 spans 14 residues. CDR3 loop: CASSPPGGSPEAFF. CDR3 DNA sequence: TGTGCCAGCAGTCCCCCAGGGGGGTCGCCTGAAGCTTTCTTT.

The chain couples TRBV6-6 to TRBJ2-7; 13 nucleotides line up with TRBD2. This CDR3 contains 16 residues. The V gene end was trimmed by 5 bases and the J gene end by 3 bases; junction bases not matched to a gene: 7. Germline values: CDR1 MNHNY, CDR2 SVGAGI (reference sequence). The CDR3 nucleotides are TGTGCCAGCAGTCTTACTAGCGGGAGGGACGGCTACGAGCAGTACTTC. Encoded protein: CASSLTSGRDGYEQYF.

The chain joins TRBV11-3 to TRBJ2-3; no clear D. The CDR3 has 13 residues. V gave up 1 base and J gave up 3 bases, with 5 bases separating them. Germline CDR1 reads SGHNT; CDR2 reads YENEEA. Here the CDR3 DNA reads TGTGCCAGCAGCTTAGGCCCGACAGATACGCAGTATTTT. This codes for CASSLGPTDTQYF. Complete variable domain (other parts from reference TRBV11-3 and TRBJ2-3): EAGVVQSPRYKIIEKKQPVAFWCNPISGHNTLYWYLQNLGQGPELLIRYENEEAVDDSQLPKDRFSAERLKGVDSTLKIQPAELGDSAVYLCASSLGPTDTQYFGPGTRLTVL.

This chain uses TRBV9 with TRBJ1-1; possibly TRBD1 for D (6 bases). The CDR3 is 14 amino acids. With 2 bases removed from V and 4 bases from J, the gap between germline ends came to 12 bases. Looked up from germline, CDR1 is SGDLS and CDR2 is YYNGEE. The CDR3 sequence: CASSVGGLGTEAFF. DNA of the CDR3: TGTGCCAGCAGCGTTGGGGGGCTTGGCACTGAAGCTTTCTTT.

This chain links TRBV28 with TRBJ2-7; 10 bases match TRBD1. There are 14 residues in the CDR3. V was clipped by 5 bases and J by 6 bases; unmatched bases: 7. CDR1 and CDR2 from the germline V gene are MDHEN and SYDVKM. Written as DNA, the CDR3 is TGTGCCAGCAGTCGAGTAGGGACAGGGGCCGAGCAGTACTTC. The encoded protein is CASSRVGTGAEQYF.

The J gene is TRBJ2-3, the V gene TRBV7-9; the D gene is possibly TRBD1 (7 bases). CDR1 and CDR2 (germline): SEHNR, FQNEAQ (reference sequence). The V end lost 4 bases, the J end lost 4 bases, and 15 bases lay between the germline ends. The CDR3 extends over 15 amino acids. This chain's CDR3 is CASSSGGKAPDTQYF. The CDR3 nucleotides are TGTGCCAGCAGCTCAGGGGGGAAGGCCCCAGATACGCAGTATTTT.

By frequency in the sample, this clone is medium-sized (0.01 to 0.1%). The chain is built from TRBV9 and TRBJ2-7, with TRBD1 identical over 9 bases. Germline lookup yields CDR1 SGDLS and CDR2 YYNGEE. CDR3 size: 15 residues. V dropped 0 bases and J dropped 3; count of bases not matched to a gene: 4. In DNA form, the CDR3 reads TGTGCCAGCAGCGTAGCACAGGGGGCCCTCTACGAGCAGTACTTC. It codes for CASSVAQGALYEQYF.

The rearrangement links TRBV27 to TRBJ2-1; 7 bases align to TRBD1. CDR3 length equals 14 residues. The J segment lost 4 bases and the V segment lost 3 bases, leaving 3 bases of the junction unmatched. Germline CDR1 reads MNHEY; CDR2 reads SMNVEV (reference sequence). DNA for the CDR3: TGTGCCAGCAGTTTGGGACAGCGATACAATGAGCAGTTCTTC. Residues: CASSLGQRYNEQFF.

This clone turned up a few times. This sequence joins TRBV5-1 and TRBJ1-6; D ambiguous. There are 16 residues in the CDR3. The V end was cut by 4 bases, the J end by 12 bases, with 23 bases between. Germline V gene sequence: CDR1 SGHRS, CDR2 YFSETQ. The CDR3: CASSLSSDPAGGPLHF. The CDR3 DNA reads TGCGCCAGCAGCCTATCGTCGGACCCCGCGGGCGGACCCCTCCACTTT.

The chain has TRBV4-3 and TRBJ2-3; 12 bases map to TRBD2. In germline, CDR1 is LGHNA, CDR2 YSLEER. The J segment lost 5 bases and the V segment lost 9 bases, leaving 6 bases of the junction unmatched. The CDR3 length is 14 residues. CDR3 residues: CASSSGGARDTQYF. The CDR3 DNA is TGCGCCAGTTCTAGCGGGGGGGCCAGAGATACGCAGTATTTT.

The chain combines TRBV19 with TRBJ2-1; 7 bases agree with TRBD1. V trimming: 9 bases; J trimming: 0 bases; junction bases outside the gene matches: 11. Germline V gene lookup returns CDR1 LNHDA and CDR2 SQIVND (reference sequence). This CDR3 has 16 amino acids. CDR3 loop: CASTTGFESSYNEQFF. CDR3 DNA: TGTGCCAGCACGACAGGGTTCGAGAGCTCCTACAATGAGCAGTTCTTC.

J is TRBJ2-4 and V is TRBV6-5; 10 nucleotides match TRBD1. CDR1 and CDR2 from the germline V gene are MNHEY and SVGAGI. This CDR3 has 14 amino acids. J lost 8 bases, V lost 10 bases, and 11 bases had no gene match. The CDR3 region has the DNA TGTGCCACCATCCCTGGGACAGGGGTCCACATTCAGTACTTC. Amino acids: CATIPGTGVHIQYF.

This clone was seen more than once but under ten times. This sequence joins TRBV6-6 and TRBJ2-2; D not resolved. The V gene's germline CDR1 is MNHNY and CDR2 SVGAGI (reference sequence). V dropped 0 bases and J dropped 1 base, with 6 bases sitting between them. CDR3 length: 15 residues. The chain's CDR3 is CASSYSKQNTGELFF. The CDR3 DNA reads as TGTGCCAGCAGTTACTCGAAACAGAACACCGGGGAGCTGTTTTTT.